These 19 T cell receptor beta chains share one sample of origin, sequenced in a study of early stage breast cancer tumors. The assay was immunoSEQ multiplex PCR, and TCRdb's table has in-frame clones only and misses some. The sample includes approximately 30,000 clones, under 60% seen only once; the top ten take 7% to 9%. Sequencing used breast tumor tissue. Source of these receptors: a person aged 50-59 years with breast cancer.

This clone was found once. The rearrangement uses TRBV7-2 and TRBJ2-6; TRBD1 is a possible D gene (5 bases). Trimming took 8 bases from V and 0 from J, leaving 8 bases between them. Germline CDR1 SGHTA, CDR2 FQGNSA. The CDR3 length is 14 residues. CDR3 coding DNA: TGTGCCAGCGACAGTAGCTCTGGGGCCAACGTCCTGACTTTC. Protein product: CASDSSSGANVLTF.

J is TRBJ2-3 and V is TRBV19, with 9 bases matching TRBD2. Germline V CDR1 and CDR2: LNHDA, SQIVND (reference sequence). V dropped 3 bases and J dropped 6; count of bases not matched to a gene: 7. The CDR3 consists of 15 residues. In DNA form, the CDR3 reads TGTGCCAGTAGTATTCGTGGTAGCGGGAGTGATACGCAGTATTTT. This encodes CASSIRGSGSDTQYF.

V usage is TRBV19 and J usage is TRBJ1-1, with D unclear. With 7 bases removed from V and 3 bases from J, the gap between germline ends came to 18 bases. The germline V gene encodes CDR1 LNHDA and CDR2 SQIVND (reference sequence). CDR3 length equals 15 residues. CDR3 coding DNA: TGTGCCAGTACTCCTTCCGGGGTGAGGGACACTGAAGCTTTCTTT. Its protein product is CASTPSGVRDTEAFF. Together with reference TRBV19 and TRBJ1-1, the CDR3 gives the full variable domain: DGGITQSPKYLFRKEGQNVTLSCEQNLNHDAMYWYRQDPGQGLRLIYYSQIVNDFQKGDIAEGYSVSREKKESFPLTVTSAQKNPTAFYLCASTPSGVRDTEAFFGQGTRLTVV.

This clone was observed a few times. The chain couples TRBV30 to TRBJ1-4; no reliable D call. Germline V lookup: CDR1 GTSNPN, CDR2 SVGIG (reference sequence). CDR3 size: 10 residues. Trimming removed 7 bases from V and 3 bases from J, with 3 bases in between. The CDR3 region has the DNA TGTGCCTCATCTAATGAAAAACTGTTTTTT. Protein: CASSNEKLFF.

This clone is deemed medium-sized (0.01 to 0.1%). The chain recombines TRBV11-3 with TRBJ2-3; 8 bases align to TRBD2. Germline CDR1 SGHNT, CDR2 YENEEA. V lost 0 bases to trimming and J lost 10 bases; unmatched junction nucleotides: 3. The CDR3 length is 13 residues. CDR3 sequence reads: CASSLDRLAPQYF. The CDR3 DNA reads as TGTGCCAGCAGCTTAGATCGACTAGCGCCGCAGTATTTT.

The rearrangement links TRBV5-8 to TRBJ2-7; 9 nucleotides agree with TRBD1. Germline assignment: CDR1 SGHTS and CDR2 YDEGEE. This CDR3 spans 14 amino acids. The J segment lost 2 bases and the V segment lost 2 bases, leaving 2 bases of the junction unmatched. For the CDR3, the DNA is TGTGCCAGCAGCTTAACAGGGGGCCCCTACGAGCAGTACTTC. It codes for CASSLTGGPYEQYF.

The CDR3 loop reads CASSLAGGHTGELFF. CDR3 nucleotide sequence: TGTGCCAGCAGCTTAGCAGGGGGGCACACCGGGGAGCTGTTTTTT. V is TRBV7-8 and J is TRBJ2-2; D might be TRBD1 or TRBD2, each matching 6 bases. The CDR3 covers 15 residues. Germline values: CDR1 SGHVS, CDR2 FQNEAQ. V was trimmed by 0 bases and J by 3 bases, leaving 8 bases between them.

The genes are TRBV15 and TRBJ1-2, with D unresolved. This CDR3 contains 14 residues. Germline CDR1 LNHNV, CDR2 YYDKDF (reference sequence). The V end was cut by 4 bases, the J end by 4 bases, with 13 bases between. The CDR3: CATSKPRRGYGYTF. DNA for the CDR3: TGTGCCACCAGCAAGCCCCGGCGAGGCTATGGCTACACCTTC.

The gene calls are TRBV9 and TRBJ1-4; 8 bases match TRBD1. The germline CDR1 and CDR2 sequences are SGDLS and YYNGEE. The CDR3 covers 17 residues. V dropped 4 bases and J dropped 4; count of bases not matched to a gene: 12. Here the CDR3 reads CASSPQDRDGVNEKLFF. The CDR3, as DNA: TGTGCCAGCAGCCCACAGGACAGGGACGGGGTTAATGAAAAACTGTTTTTT.

The CDR3 is CASSPTGREQYF. The CDR3 nucleotides are TGTGCCAGCAGCCCGACAGGACGCGAGCAGTACTTC. V usage is TRBV7-6 and J usage is TRBJ2-7; D possibly corresponds to TRBD1 (6 bases). The CDR3 contains 12 residues. CDR1 is SGHVS, CDR2 FNYEAQ, per germline. Between the trimmed V and J ends, which lost 5 bases and 6 bases, there was a span of 11 bases.

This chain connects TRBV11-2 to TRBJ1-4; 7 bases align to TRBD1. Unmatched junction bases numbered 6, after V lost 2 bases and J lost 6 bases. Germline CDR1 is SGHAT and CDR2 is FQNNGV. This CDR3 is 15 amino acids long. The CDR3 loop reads CASSLTAGGDEKLFF. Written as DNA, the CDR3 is TGTGCCAGCAGCTTAACGGCAGGGGGGGATGAAAAACTGTTTTTT.

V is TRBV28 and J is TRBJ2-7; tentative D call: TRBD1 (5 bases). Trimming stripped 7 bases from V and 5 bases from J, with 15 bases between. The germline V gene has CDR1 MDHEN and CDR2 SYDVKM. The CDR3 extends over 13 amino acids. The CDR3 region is CASTIDSRNEQYF. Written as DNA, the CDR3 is TGTGCCAGCACCATTGACAGCAGAAACGAGCAGTACTTC.

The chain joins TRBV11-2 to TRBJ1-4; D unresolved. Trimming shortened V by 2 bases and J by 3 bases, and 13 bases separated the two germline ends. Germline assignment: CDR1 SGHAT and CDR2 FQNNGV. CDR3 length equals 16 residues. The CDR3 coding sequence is TGTGCCAGCAGCTTATCCCCCCGGGTACCTAATGAAAAACTGTTTTTT. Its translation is CASSLSPRVPNEKLFF.

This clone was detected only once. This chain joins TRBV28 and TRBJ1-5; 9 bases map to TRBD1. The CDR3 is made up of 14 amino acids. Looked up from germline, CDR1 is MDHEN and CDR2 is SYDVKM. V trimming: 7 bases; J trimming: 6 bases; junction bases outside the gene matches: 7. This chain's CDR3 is CASTLDRGVQPQHF. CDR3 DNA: TGTGCCAGCACCTTAGACAGGGGGGTTCAGCCCCAGCATTTT.

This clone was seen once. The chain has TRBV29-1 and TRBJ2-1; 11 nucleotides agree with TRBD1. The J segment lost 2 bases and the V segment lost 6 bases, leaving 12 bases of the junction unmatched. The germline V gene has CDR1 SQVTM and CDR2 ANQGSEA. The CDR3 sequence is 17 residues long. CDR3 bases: TGCAGCGTAAGGGGACAGGGGGTACAAATCCCCTACAATGAGCAGTTCTTC. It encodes CSVRGQGVQIPYNEQFF.

The CDR3 spells CASSLGGTVGETQYF. The CDR3 nucleotides read TGTGCCAGCAGTTTAGGAGGGACGGTGGGGGAGACCCAGTACTTC. The chain links TRBV27 to TRBJ2-5, with TRBD2 as a possible D gene (6 bases). V lost 2 bases and J 5 bases, leaving 15 bases between the germline ends. This CDR3 has 15 amino acids. Germline lookup yields CDR1 MNHEY and CDR2 SMNVEV (reference sequence).

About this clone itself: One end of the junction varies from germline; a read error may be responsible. The CDR3 here is CASTLGGQSLDTEAFF. DNA for the CDR3: TGCGCCAGCACCTTGGGGGGACAGTCTTTGGACACTGAAGCTTTCTTT. The gene calls are TRBV5-1 and TRBJ1-1; 7 nucleotides match TRBD1. CDR3 size: 16 residues. CDR1 is SGHRS and CDR2 is YFSETQ in the germline V gene.

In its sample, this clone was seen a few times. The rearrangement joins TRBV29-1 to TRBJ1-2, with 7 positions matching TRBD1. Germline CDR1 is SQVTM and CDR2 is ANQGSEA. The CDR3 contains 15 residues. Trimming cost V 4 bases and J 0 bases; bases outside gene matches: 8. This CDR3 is CSVGTGIASNYGYTF. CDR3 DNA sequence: TGCAGCGTTGGGACAGGAATTGCCTCTAACTATGGCTACACCTTC.

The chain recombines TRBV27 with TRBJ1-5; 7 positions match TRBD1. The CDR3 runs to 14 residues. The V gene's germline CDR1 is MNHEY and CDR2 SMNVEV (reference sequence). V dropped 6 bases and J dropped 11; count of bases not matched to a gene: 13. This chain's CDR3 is CASRGTGEGSAQHF. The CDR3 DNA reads TGTGCCAGCAGGGGAACAGGGGAAGGAAGTGCCCAGCATTTT.